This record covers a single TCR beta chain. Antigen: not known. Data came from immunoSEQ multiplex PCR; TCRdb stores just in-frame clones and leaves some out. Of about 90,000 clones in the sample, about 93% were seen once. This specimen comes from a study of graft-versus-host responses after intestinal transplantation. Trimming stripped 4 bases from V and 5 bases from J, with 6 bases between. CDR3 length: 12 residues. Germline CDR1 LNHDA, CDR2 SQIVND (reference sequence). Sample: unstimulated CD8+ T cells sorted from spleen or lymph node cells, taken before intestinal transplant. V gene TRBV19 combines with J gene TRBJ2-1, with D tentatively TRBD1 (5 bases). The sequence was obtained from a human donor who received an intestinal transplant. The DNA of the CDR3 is TGTGCCAGTAGTACAGGGAACAATGAGCAGTTCTTC. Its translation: CASSTGNNEQFF.